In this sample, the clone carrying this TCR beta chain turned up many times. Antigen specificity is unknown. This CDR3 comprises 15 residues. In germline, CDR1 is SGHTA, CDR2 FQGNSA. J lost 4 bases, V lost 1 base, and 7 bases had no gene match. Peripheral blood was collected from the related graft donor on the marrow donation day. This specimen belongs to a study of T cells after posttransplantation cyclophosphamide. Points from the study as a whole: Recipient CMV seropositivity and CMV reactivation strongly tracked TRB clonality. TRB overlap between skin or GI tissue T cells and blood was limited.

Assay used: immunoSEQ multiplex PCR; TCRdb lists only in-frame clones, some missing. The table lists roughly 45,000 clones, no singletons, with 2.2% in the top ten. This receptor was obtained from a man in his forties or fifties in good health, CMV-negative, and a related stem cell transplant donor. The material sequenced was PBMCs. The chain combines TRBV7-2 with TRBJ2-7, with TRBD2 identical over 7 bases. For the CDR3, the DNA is TGTGCCAGCAGCTTAGGTGTGGGAGGGTCTTACGAGCAGTACTTC. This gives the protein CASSLGVGGSYEQYF.